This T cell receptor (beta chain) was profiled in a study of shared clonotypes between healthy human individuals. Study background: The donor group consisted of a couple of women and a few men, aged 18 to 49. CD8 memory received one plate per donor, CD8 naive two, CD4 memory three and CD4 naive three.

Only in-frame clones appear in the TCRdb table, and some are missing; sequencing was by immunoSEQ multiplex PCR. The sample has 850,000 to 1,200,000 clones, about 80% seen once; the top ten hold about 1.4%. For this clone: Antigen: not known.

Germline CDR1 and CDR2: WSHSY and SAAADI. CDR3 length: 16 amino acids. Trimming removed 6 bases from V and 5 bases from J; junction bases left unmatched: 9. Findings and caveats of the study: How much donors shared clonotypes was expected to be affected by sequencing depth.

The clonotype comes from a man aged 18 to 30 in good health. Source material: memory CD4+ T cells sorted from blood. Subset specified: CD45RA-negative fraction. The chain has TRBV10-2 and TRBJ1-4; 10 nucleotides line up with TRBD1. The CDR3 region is CASSHGQGVLNEKLFF. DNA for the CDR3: TGCGCCAGCAGCCATGGACAGGGGGTGCTAAATGAAAAACTGTTTTTT.